These 16 T cell receptor beta chains were sequenced from one sample in a study of T cells in tuberculosis. The data were produced by immunoSEQ multiplex PCR, yet TCRdb's version contains in-frame clones alone and is incomplete. The repertoire holds more than 30,000 clones, with 97% as singletons. The sequencing sample was made of PBMCs. Receptors were obtained from a donor aged 10-30 years with latent tuberculosis or without tuberculosis infection.

CDR3 DNA sequence: TGTGCCACCAGCACACTTTTGACAGGGATGGATGGCTACACCTTC. This sequence encodes CATSTLLTGMDGYTF. The chain employs TRBV15 and TRBJ1-2; 7 bases are shared with TRBD1. The CDR3 has 15 residues. The J segment lost 6 bases and the V segment lost 4 bases, leaving 11 bases of the junction unmatched. From germline, CDR1 is LNHNV and CDR2 YYDKDF (reference sequence).

The J gene is TRBJ2-3, the V gene TRBV9, with 12 bases identical to TRBD2. The germline CDR1 and CDR2 sequences are SGDLS and YYNGEE. After removal of 4 bases from V and 5 bases from J, the junction contained 11 bases not matched to a gene. This CDR3 is built from 17 residues. The CDR3 loop reads CASSSPLLAGGLDTQYF. CDR3 DNA: TGTGCCAGCAGCTCCCCTCTACTAGCGGGGGGTTTAGATACGCAGTATTTT.

This chain uses TRBV5-6 with TRBJ2-3; possibly TRBD2 for D (6 bases). Per germline, CDR1 SGHDT and CDR2 YYEEEE. The V end was cut by 5 bases, the J end by 2 bases, with 12 bases between. The CDR3 extends over 14 amino acids. CDR3 region: CASRTGEVTDTQYF. Written as DNA, the CDR3 is TGTGCCAGCAGGACGGGAGAAGTCACAGATACGCAGTATTTT.

The rearrangement uses TRBV11-2 and TRBJ2-5, with D possibly matching TRBD2 (6 bases). Germline CDR1 and CDR2: SGHAT and FQNNGV. Trimming took 3 bases from V and 4 from J, leaving 18 bases between them. This CDR3 has 16 residues. The CDR3 sequence: CASSFSPAGSRETQYF. The CDR3 DNA reads as TGTGCCAGCAGCTTCTCTCCTGCGGGATCGCGAGAGACCCAGTACTTC.

This sequence joins TRBV9 and TRBJ1-2, with D tentatively TRBD1 (5 bases). CDR1 and CDR2 from the germline V gene are SGDLS and YYNGEE. The CDR3 is 15 residues long. The ends were cut back, 3 bases at V and 6 bases at J, with 18 bases in the middle. In DNA form, the CDR3 reads TGTGCCAGCAGCGCGTGGGGCTTCGAGCGAGATGGCTACACCTTC. This sequence encodes CASSAWGFERDGYTF.

The chain combines TRBV14 with TRBJ2-1; D is perhaps TRBD1 (5 bases). The V end lost 0 bases, the J end lost 4 bases, and 13 bases lay between the germline ends. This CDR3 is built from 16 residues. CDR1 and CDR2 (germline): SGHDN, FVKESK. CDR3 region: CASSQDQGDWYNEQFF. CDR3 nucleotides: TGTGCCAGCAGCCAAGACCAGGGTGATTGGTACAATGAGCAGTTCTTC.

The chain employs TRBV18 and TRBJ1-5; weak D call: TRBD1 (5 bases). V lost 2 bases to trimming and J lost 7 bases, with 18 bases between them. CDR3 length: 16 amino acids. Germline CDR1 and CDR2: KGHSH and LQKENI. The CDR3 region has the DNA TGTGCCAGCTCACCAACGAGCAGGGTTATTAGGCAGCCCCAGCATTTT. This encodes CASSPTSRVIRQPQHF. The variable domain in full, completed from reference TRBV18 and TRBJ1-5, reads NAGVMQNPRHLVRRRGQEARLRCSPMKGHSHVYWYRQLPEEGLKFMVYLQKENIIDESGMPKERFSAEFPKEGPSILRIQQVVRGDSAAYFCASSPTSRVIRQPQHFGDGTRLSIL.

The V gene is TRBV5-4, the J gene TRBJ2-5; 7 positions agree with TRBD2. The CDR3 loop spans 14 amino acids. The junction had 5 bases not matched to a gene; V was cut back by 1 base and J by 5 bases. The germline gives CDR1 SGHNT, CDR2 YYREEE (reference sequence). The CDR3, as DNA: TGTGCCAGCAGCTTGTCGCTAGCGGATGAGACCCAGTACTTC. Its translation: CASSLSLADETQYF.

The chain employs TRBV19 and TRBJ1-2; D possibly corresponds to TRBD1 (6 bases). V lost 7 bases to trimming and J lost 3 bases, with 15 bases between them. Germline values: CDR1 LNHDA, CDR2 SQIVND (reference sequence). This CDR3 region has 14 residues. For the CDR3, the DNA is TGTGCCAGTAAATACGTCGACAGGTACTATGGCTACACCTTC. Its translation is CASKYVDRYYGYTF. Full variable domain (rest looked up from reference TRBV19 and TRBJ1-2): DGGITQSPKYLFRKEGQNVTLSCEQNLNHDAMYWYRQDPGQGLRLIYYSQIVNDFQKGDIAEGYSVSREKKESFPLTVTSAQKNPTAFYLCASKYVDRYYGYTFGSGTRLTVV.

The V call is TRBV6-5, the J call TRBJ2-7; TRBD2 aligns across 7 bases. The CDR3 is made up of 15 amino acids. Germline values: CDR1 MNHEY, CDR2 SVGAGI. Trimming cost V 2 bases and J 7 bases; bases outside gene matches: 11. CDR3 bases: TGTGCCAGCAGTTACAGGGGCCCCGGGCGGGAGGAGCAGTACTTC. This encodes CASSYRGPGREEQYF.

This clone was detected only once. The chain recombines TRBV7-8 with TRBJ2-5; a weak D match, TRBD1 (5 bases). The CDR3 length is 12 residues. The germline V and J ends were trimmed by 5 bases and 4 bases, with 8 bases remaining between them. From germline, CDR1 is SGHVS and CDR2 FQNEAQ. DNA for the CDR3: TGTGCCAGCAGCCTAAGGGGAGAGACCCAGTACTTC. Protein: CASSLRGETQYF.

The chain employs TRBV2 and TRBJ1-4, with D uncertain. This CDR3 contains 14 residues. With 6 bases removed from V and 5 bases from J, the gap between germline ends came to 13 bases. CDR1 and CDR2 (germline): SNHLY, FYNNEI. This chain's CDR3 is CASRNFIENEKLFF. The DNA for the CDR3 is TGTGCCAGCAGGAATTTTATTGAGAATGAAAAACTGTTTTTT.

This chain links TRBV18 with TRBJ1-1; D gene ambiguous. The germline V and J ends were trimmed by 6 bases and 0 bases, with 11 bases remaining between them. The CDR3 covers 14 residues. Per the germline V gene, CDR1 is KGHSH and CDR2 is LQKENI. CDR3 amino acids: CASSSVPLNTEAFF. CDR3 sequence (DNA): TGTGCCAGCTCGAGTGTTCCCCTGAACACTGAAGCTTTCTTT.

The genes are TRBV5-6 and TRBJ2-5; D is ambiguous. CDR1 is SGHDT, CDR2 YYEEEE, per germline. V lost 0 bases and J 6 bases, leaving 3 bases between the germline ends. The CDR3 has 11 amino acids. The CDR3 reads CASSLGQTQYF. CDR3 nucleotide sequence: TGTGCCAGCAGCTTGGGGCAGACCCAGTACTTC.

The genes are TRBV2 and TRBJ1-2; 7 positions agree with TRBD1. CDR3 size: 13 residues. The ends lost 4 bases at V and 8 bases at J; junction bases unmatched: 7. CDR1 SNHLY and CDR2 FYNNEI come from the germline V gene. CDR3 residues: CASSGTGVIGYTF. CDR3 in DNA: TGTGCCAGCAGTGGAACAGGGGTAATCGGCTACACCTTC.

The chain joins TRBV25-1 to TRBJ1-1; D may be TRBD1 (5 bases). With 8 bases removed from V and 6 bases from J, the gap between germline ends came to 10 bases. Germline CDR1 is MGHDK and CDR2 is SYGVNS. There are 11 residues in the CDR3. The CDR3 here is CASGGGPEAFF. Written as DNA, the CDR3 is TGTGCCAGCGGGGGAGGGCCTGAAGCTTTCTTT.